These 20 T cell receptor beta chains came from one sample sequenced in a study of T-cell reconstitution after alpha-beta-depleted transplantation in children (dated by TCRdb to 2015 to 2016). The method was PCR. The data were produced on an Illumina HiSeq 2500. To normalize quantification of the TCRbeta repertoire, the TCR libraries were built with molecular barcoding that relied on unique molecular identifiers. TCRdb's own reprocessing of the public reads used fastp at Q25 and MiXCR and kept productive beta chains. CDR3 protein duplicates are merged, each entry listing the most common genes and DNA. The sample table records under 400,000 distinct CDR3 sequences; around 25% of these occur just once. Clones ranked in the top ten supply around 9.9% of the sample. The treatment or condition label, read with the paper, signifies: allogeneic hematopoietic cell transplantation with graft depleted of TCRalphabeta T cells and CD19 B cells.

The sequencing used PBMCs, mostly from graft donor cells, collected 180 days after TCRalphabeta/CD19-depleted stem cell transplant. The receptors originated from a male patient aged 10 to 17 who had a stem cell transplant for acute lymphoblastic leukemia, so the T cells may come from the graft donor.

This clonotype was seen a handful of times. This rearrangement joins TRBV10-1 to TRBJ2-4; D unclear. Looked up from germline, CDR1 is WNHNN and CDR2 is SYGVQD (reference sequence). V was trimmed by 3 bases and J by 3 bases, leaving 9 bases between them. The CDR3 spans 14 residues. CDR3 DNA: TGCGCCAGCAGTGACAATAGGGACAAAAACATTCAGTACTTC. Its protein is CASSDNRDKNIQYF.

In the case of this clonotype: Since a much larger clone is just one base distant, this may be a read error. This chain links TRBV5-1 with TRBJ2-1; D might be TRBD1 (6 bases). V lost 0 bases and J 5 bases, leaving 9 bases between the germline ends. This CDR3 is built from 14 residues. The germline V gene encodes CDR1 SGHRS and CDR2 YFSETQ. CDR3 protein: CASSLVDSHNEQFF. The DNA of the CDR3 is TGCGCCAGCAGCTTGGTGGACAGCCACAATGAGCAGTTCTTC.

This CDR3 is CASSVPSPLAGERYEQYF. Written as DNA, the CDR3 is TGTGCCAGCAGCGTGCCCTCACCCCTAGCGGGAGAACGCTACGAGCAGTACTTC. The chain couples TRBV9 to TRBJ2-7; TRBD2 aligns across 10 bases. The CDR3 spans 18 residues. From germline, CDR1 is SGDLS and CDR2 YYNGEE. V lost 2 bases and J lost 3; bases outside the gene matches: 14.

J is TRBJ1-6 and V is TRBV12-3 or TRBV12-4; 7 nucleotides align to TRBD1. This CDR3 is 14 amino acids long. Unmatched junction bases numbered 7, after V lost 5 bases and J lost 9 bases. The CDR3 region has the DNA TGTGCCAGCAGTCCGACAGGGCGGGGTTCACCCCTCCACTTT. Protein: CASSPTGRGSPLHF.

This clonotype has a handful of counts. V is TRBV6-1 and J is TRBJ2-1; 10 nucleotides line up with TRBD2. In germline, CDR1 is MNHNS, CDR2 SASEGT. CDR3 length equals 12 residues. The V and J ends lost 4 bases and 11 bases, in that order; junction bases with no gene match: 2. This CDR3 is CASSALAGKQFF. The CDR3 coding sequence is TGTGCCAGCAGTGCACTAGCGGGAAAGCAGTTCTTC.

Here the CDR3 reads CASSKEGLAGDREQFF. The CDR3 nucleotides read TGTGCCAGCAGCAAAGAAGGGCTAGCGGGAGATAGGGAGCAGTTCTTC. The chain couples TRBV21-1 to TRBJ2-1; whether TRBD2, the table's D call, matches the DNA was not checked. TRBV21-1 is a documented pseudogene. The CDR3 is 16 amino acids.

The table lists this clonotype with a few counts. The V gene is TRBV5-1, the J gene TRBJ2-3; 8 bases fit TRBD1. With V trimmed by 5 bases and J by 0 bases, 5 bases remained unmatched. Germline lookup yields CDR1 SGHRS and CDR2 YFSETQ. The CDR3 totals 15 residues. The CDR3 DNA reads as TGCGCCAGCAGACAGCAGGGGGCTAGCACAGATACGCAGTATTTT. Residues: CASRQQGASTDTQYF.

The chain is built from TRBV6-1 and TRBJ1-2, with a weak D call TRBD1 (5 bases). This CDR3 contains 12 residues. The V end was cut by 4 bases, the J end by 8 bases, with 11 bases between. Per germline, CDR1 MNHNS and CDR2 SASEGT. The CDR3 nucleotides read TGTGCCAGCAGTGCTGCAGGGATAGGCTACACCTTC. This sequence encodes CASSAAGIGYTF.

This chain uses TRBV7-9 with TRBJ2-1; D might be TRBD1 (6 bases). The V end lost 5 bases, the J end lost 4 bases, and 12 bases lay between the germline ends. The CDR3 spans 14 residues. Germline V gene data show CDR1 as SEHNR and CDR2 as FQNEAQ (reference sequence). CDR3 amino acids: CASSLVGQYNEQFF. The CDR3 coding sequence is TGTGCCAGCAGCCTTGTAGGACAGTACAATGAGCAGTTCTTC.

The CDR3 sequence is CATSRVPGGGNTGELFF. The CDR3 DNA sequence: TGTGCCACCAGCAGAGTACCGGGGGGAGGGAACACCGGGGAGCTGTTTTTT. The chain employs TRBV15 and TRBJ2-2, with 7 bases identical to TRBD2. Trimming removed 1 base from V and 1 base from J; junction bases left unmatched: 6. Germline lookup yields CDR1 LNHNV and CDR2 YYDKDF (reference sequence). The CDR3 is 17 amino acids.

The sample holds a few counts of this clonotype. The genes are TRBV27 and TRBJ2-1; D tentatively reads TRBD1 or TRBD2 (5 bases each). Trimming left V 3 bases short and J 15 bases short, with 15 bases between. The CDR3 is made up of 12 amino acids. Germline CDR1 reads MNHEY; CDR2 reads SMNVEV (reference sequence). CDR3 bases: TGTGCCAGCAGTTTTCTTTGGGACGCAAGGTTCTTC. It encodes CASSFLWDARFF.

This clonotype was picked up a small number of times. The V call is TRBV4-1, the J call TRBJ2-3; D is uncertain. The germline CDR1 and CDR2 sequences are MGHRA and YSYEKL. The CDR3 consists of 12 residues. V lost 3 bases and J lost 2, with 3 bases in between. The CDR3 spells CASSHFTDTQYF. CDR3 sequence (DNA): TGCGCCAGCAGCCACTTCACAGATACGCAGTATTTT.

The chain links TRBV7-6 to TRBJ2-5; D remains ambiguous. V gave up 5 bases and J gave up 4 bases, with 8 bases separating them. The V gene's germline CDR1 is SGHVS and CDR2 FNYEAQ. The CDR3 spans 12 residues. CDR3 region: CASSPLLETQYF. CDR3 coding DNA: TGTGCCAGCAGCCCTTTGTTAGAGACCCAGTACTTC.

This clonotype came up a few times. The rearrangement links TRBV7-9 to TRBJ2-1, with TRBD1 matching 7 bases. CDR3 length: 13 residues. V lost 5 bases and J lost 7; bases outside the gene matches: 5. Germline assignment: CDR1 SEHNR and CDR2 FQNEAQ (reference sequence). DNA of the CDR3: TGTGCCAGCAGCCCAACAGGGGTGAATGAGCAGTTCTTC. Translated: CASSPTGVNEQFF.

In its sample, this clonotype was seen a few times. The chain couples TRBV9 to TRBJ1-2; 9 bases fit TRBD1. The CDR3 runs to 15 residues. CDR1 and CDR2 (germline): SGDLS, YYNGEE. The V and J ends lost 4 bases and 8 bases, in that order; junction bases with no gene match: 12. The CDR3 coding sequence is TGTGCCAGCAGCCCTCGGACCGGGACAGGGATAGGCTACACCTTC. Translation: CASSPRTGTGIGYTF.

In its sample, this clonotype was seen a few times. This chain connects TRBV7-8 to TRBJ2-5; D is unclear. The CDR3 extends over 12 amino acids. The germline CDR1 and CDR2 sequences are SGHVS and FQNEAQ. Trimming shortened V by 3 bases and J by 4 bases, and 6 bases separated the two germline ends. The DNA for the CDR3 is TGTGCCAGCAGCTTCGTTTTAGAGACCCAGTACTTC. Its protein product is CASSFVLETQYF.

This sequence joins TRBV27 and TRBJ1-5; possible D gene TRBD1, 5 bases. In germline, CDR1 is MNHEY, CDR2 SMNVEV (reference sequence). V dropped 7 bases and J dropped 3 bases, with 10 bases sitting between them. The CDR3 has 13 residues. In DNA, the CDR3 is TGTGCCAGCATGAAGGGGCTCAATCAGCCCCAGCATTTT. It specifies CASMKGLNQPQHF.

This clonotype was seen a few times. The chain employs TRBV7-3 and TRBJ1-1; 9 nucleotides line up with TRBD1. The CDR3 loop spans 18 amino acids. Trimming at V came to 2 bases and at J to 2 bases, leaving 12 bases not matched to a gene. Per the germline V gene, CDR1 is SGHTA and CDR2 is FQGTGA. The CDR3 region has the DNA TGTGCCAGCAGCTTATCCCCCGGGACAGGGATTGGAAACACTGAAGCTTTCTTT. Translated, it gives CASSLSPGTGIGNTEAFF. Full variable domain (remainder filled in from reference TRBV7-3 and TRBJ1-1): GAGVSQTPSNKVTEKGKYVELRCDPISGHTALYWYRQSLGQGPEFLIYFQGTGAADDSGLPNDRFFAVRPEGSVSTLKIQRTERGDSAVYLCASSLSPGTGIGNTEAFFGQGTRLTVV.

The chain carries TRBV9 and TRBJ2-7; the D is unclear. This CDR3 has 14 amino acids. Trimming pared 1 base from V and 0 bases from J, leaving 8 bases between. The germline CDR1 and CDR2 sequences are SGDLS and YYNGEE. The CDR3 is CASSVMGNSYEQYF. In DNA form, the CDR3 reads TGTGCCAGCAGCGTAATGGGGAACTCCTACGAGCAGTACTTC.

This clonotype was observed at least ten times. CDR3 sequence: CSVEGGSYNEQFF. In nucleotides, the CDR3 is TGCAGCGTTGAAGGAGGGAGCTACAATGAGCAGTTCTTC. V and J are TRBV29-1 and TRBJ2-1; possible D gene TRBD2, 5 bases. The CDR3 sequence is 13 residues long. CDR1 is SQVTM, CDR2 ANQGSEA, per germline. V lost 1 base and J lost 3, with 7 bases in between.